The 31 T cell receptor beta chains listed next were all sequenced from one sample in a study of OX40 agonist ivuxolimab in advanced cancers. TCRdb keeps only in-frame clones here, not all; method: immunoSEQ multiplex PCR. The sample lists about 87,000 clones, 80% to 90% occurring once. Sequences were derived from CD4+ or CD8+ T cells sorted from blood, sampled in a trial of the OX40 agonist ivuxolimab. All receptors come from an adult with an advanced solid tumor such as melanoma, head and neck, liver or kidney cancer.

The chain uses TRBV2 and TRBJ2-7, with 14 bases aligning to TRBD2. Germline assignment: CDR1 SNHLY and CDR2 FYNNEI. The CDR3 has 17 amino acids. V was clipped by 5 bases and J by 5 bases; unmatched bases: 11. This CDR3 is CASSRLAGGPSPDEQYF. DNA of the CDR3: TGTGCCAGCAGTCGACTAGCGGGAGGGCCGTCTCCCGACGAGCAGTACTTC.

The chain combines TRBV6-5 with TRBJ1-2; D not certain. CDR1 and CDR2 from the germline V gene are MNHEY and SVGAGI. CDR3 length: 15 amino acids. V lost 5 bases and J 5 bases, leaving 18 bases between the germline ends. The CDR3 nucleotides are TGTGCCAGCAGTAAACCCCCGGGTTCAGGATATGGCTACACCTTC. It encodes CASSKPPGSGYGYTF.

This sequence joins TRBV19 and TRBJ2-6; 9 nucleotides match TRBD1. The CDR3 has 17 amino acids. V lost 5 bases to trimming and J lost 3 bases; unmatched junction nucleotides: 8. Germline loops: CDR1 LNHDA, CDR2 SQIVND (reference sequence). The CDR3 DNA sequence: TGTGCCAGTAGTGCGACAGGGGGAAGCGGTGGGGCCAACGTCCTGACTTTC. This sequence encodes CASSATGGSGGANVLTF.

The chain carries TRBV19 and TRBJ1-5, with D tentatively TRBD1 (6 bases). This CDR3 has 16 amino acids. V lost 8 bases and J lost 3, with 20 bases in between. From germline, CDR1 is LNHDA and CDR2 SQIVND (reference sequence). Here the CDR3 reads CASASGGRIINQPQHF. In nucleotides, the CDR3 is TGTGCCAGTGCCTCTGGGGGCCGAATTATCAATCAGCCCCAGCATTTT.

The chain carries TRBV2 and TRBJ1-5; D gene uncertain. The CDR3 is made up of 14 amino acids. With 5 bases removed from V and 0 bases from J, the gap between germline ends came to 8 bases. Per germline, CDR1 SNHLY and CDR2 FYNNEI. The CDR3 loop is CASSTSHSNQPQHF. CDR3 sequence (DNA): TGTGCCAGCAGTACCAGTCATAGCAATCAGCCCCAGCATTTT.

The rearrangement joins TRBV7-2 to TRBJ2-7, with a weak D call TRBD1 (5 bases). The CDR3 is made up of 14 amino acids. The V end was cut by 1 base, the J end by 3 bases, with 10 bases between. CDR1 is SGHTA and CDR2 is FQGNSA in the germline V gene. CDR3: CASSLGPTGYEQYF. CDR3 in DNA: TGTGCCAGCAGCTTAGGACCCACAGGCTACGAGCAGTACTTC.

V usage is TRBV6-6 and J usage is TRBJ1-5, with D unclear. V was shortened by 3 bases and J by 5 bases, with 14 bases between the two germline ends. CDR3 size: 15 residues. Germline CDR1 is MNHNY and CDR2 is SVGAGI (reference sequence). Written as DNA, the CDR3 is TGTGCCAGCAGTTATGCCGCGGGAGCGGATCAGCCCCAGCATTTT. It is translated as CASSYAAGADQPQHF.

The chain carries TRBV7-9 and TRBJ2-5; TRBD2 agrees at 8 bases. V shed 1 base and J 5 bases; nucleotides not matched to a gene: 9. Germline V gene lookup returns CDR1 SEHNR and CDR2 FQNEAQ (reference sequence). There are 16 residues in the CDR3. CDR3 amino acids: CASSLDGREGRETQYF. The CDR3 DNA reads as TGTGCCAGCAGCTTAGACGGCCGGGAGGGCCGGGAGACCCAGTACTTC.

V is TRBV7-3 and J is TRBJ2-3, with TRBD1 matching 7 bases. Looked up from germline, CDR1 is SGHTA and CDR2 is FQGTGA. After removal of 5 bases from V and 2 bases from J, the junction contained 10 bases not matched to a gene. The CDR3 sequence is 16 residues long. The CDR3 here is CASSPTGQPYTDTQYF. CDR3 in DNA: TGTGCCAGCAGCCCTACGGGACAGCCTTACACAGATACGCAGTATTTT.

CDR3: CASSPTGAGGELFF. In nucleotides, the CDR3 is TGTGCCAGTAGCCCGACAGGGGCTGGCGGGGAGCTGTTTTTT. The chain uses TRBV19 and TRBJ2-2; 8 bases line up with TRBD1. The CDR3 sequence is 14 residues long. The V and J ends lost 6 bases and 7 bases, in that order; junction bases with no gene match: 7. CDR1 and CDR2 (germline): LNHDA, SQIVND (reference sequence).

This clone was picked up a small number of times. This chain joins TRBV30 and TRBJ1-5; TRBD1 is a possible D gene (5 bases). Deletions cut 0 bases from V and 11 bases from J, with 17 bases between. The CDR3 has 14 amino acids. CDR1 is GTSNPN and CDR2 is SVGIG in the germline V gene (reference sequence). CDR3 in amino acids: CAWSVPDSRGAQHF. CDR3 coding DNA: TGTGCCTGGAGTGTACCCGACAGCCGAGGCGCCCAGCATTTT.

The chain has TRBV18 and TRBJ2-3; the match to TRBD2 covers 13 bases. V shed 6 bases and J 4 bases; nucleotides not matched to a gene: 1. The CDR3 sequence is 14 residues long. The germline V gene encodes CDR1 KGHSH and CDR2 LQKENI. This CDR3 is CASSGLAGADTQYF. The CDR3 DNA sequence: TGTGCCAGCTCTGGACTAGCGGGAGCAGATACGCAGTATTTT. The complete variable domain, with remaining parts taken from reference TRBV18 and TRBJ2-3, reads NAGVMQNPRHLVRRRGQEARLRCSPMKGHSHVYWYRQLPEEGLKFMVYLQKENIIDESGMPKERFSAEFPKEGPSILRIQQVVRGDSAAYFCASSGLAGADTQYFGPGTRLTVL.

The chain recombines TRBV14 with TRBJ2-3, with TRBD2 matching over 11 bases. V lost 4 bases to trimming and J lost 4 bases; unmatched junction nucleotides: 10. Germline V gene lookup returns CDR1 SGHDN and CDR2 FVKESK. The CDR3 is made up of 17 amino acids. As DNA, the CDR3 is TGTGCCAGCAGCCCTTGGGAACTAGCGGGAGTAGCAGATACGCAGTATTTT. Amino acid sequence: CASSPWELAGVADTQYF.

This chain joins TRBV12-5 and TRBJ2-5; no definite D call. Trimming cost V 3 bases and J 4 bases, with 9 bases left between them. The CDR3 runs to 13 residues. Per the germline V gene, CDR1 is LGHNT and CDR2 is FRNRAP. The CDR3 loop reads CASGFRPGETQYF. CDR3 bases: TGTGCTAGTGGTTTTCGACCCGGAGAGACCCAGTACTTC.

This clone was recorded only once. The chain employs TRBV7-9 and TRBJ2-5, with 9 bases that match TRBD1. The trim removed 5 bases at V and 2 bases at J, leaving 6 bases unmatched. The CDR3 consists of 15 residues. The germline gives CDR1 SEHNR, CDR2 FQNEAQ (reference sequence). CDR3 in amino acids: CASSLDRGWQETQYF. In DNA, the CDR3 is TGTGCCAGCAGCCTTGACAGGGGGTGGCAAGAGACCCAGTACTTC.

The chain couples TRBV11-2 to TRBJ1-2, with D possibly matching TRBD1 (5 bases). Germline-derived CDR1 and CDR2 are SGHAT and FQNNGV. CDR3 length: 13 residues. Trimming stripped 1 base from V and 7 bases from J, with 10 bases between. The CDR3 nucleotides read TGTGCCAGCAGCTTAGGTTGGGGGAGTGGCTACACCTTC. This encodes CASSLGWGSGYTF.

This clone showed up just once. The chain is built from TRBV25-1 and TRBJ1-6; TRBD1 aligns across 7 bases. Per germline, CDR1 MGHDK and CDR2 SYGVNS. With 5 bases clipped from V and 9 bases from J, the junction kept 4 bases outside the gene matches. The CDR3 is made up of 13 amino acids. The CDR3 region has the DNA TGTGCCAGCAGTAAAGGGGGCGGTTCACCCCTCCACTTT. The encoded protein is CASSKGGGSPLHF. Using reference TRBV25-1 and TRBJ1-6 for the parts outside the CDR3, the full variable domain is EADIYQTPRYLVIGTGKKITLECSQTMGHDKMYWYQQDPGMELHLIHYSYGVNSTEKGDLSSESTVSRIRTEHFPLTLESARPSHTSQYLCASSKGGGSPLHFGNGTRLTVT.

The V gene is TRBV11-2, the J gene TRBJ2-7; D is undetermined. This CDR3 has 14 residues. V was clipped by 5 bases and J by 3 bases, with 14 bases between them. The V gene's germline CDR1 is SGHAT and CDR2 FQNNGV. DNA for the CDR3: TGTGCCAGCAGCCCCGGGCTAGACGGCTACGAGCAGTACTTC. Translating gives CASSPGLDGYEQYF. Full variable domain (outside the CDR3, taken from reference TRBV11-2 and TRBJ2-7): EAGVAQSPRYKIIEKRQSVAFWCNPISGHATLYWYQQILGQGPKLLIQFQNNGVVDDSQLPKDRFSAERLKGVDSTLKIQPAKLEDSAVYLCASSPGLDGYEQYFGPGTRLTVT.

The J gene is TRBJ1-1, the V gene TRBV5-4; perhaps TRBD1 as D (6 bases). Germline lookup yields CDR1 SGHNT and CDR2 YYREEE (reference sequence). There are 16 residues in the CDR3. Trimming took 4 bases from V and 2 from J, leaving 18 bases between them. CDR3 nucleotide sequence: TGTGCCAGCAGCCTCGGGGGGGCCCGCGGTAACACTGAAGCTTTCTTT. Its translation: CASSLGGARGNTEAFF. The full variable domain, in which reference TRBV5-4 and TRBJ1-1 provide the parts outside the CDR3, is ETGVTQSPTHLIKTRGQQVTLRCSSQSGHNTVSWYQQALGQGPQFIFQYYREEENGRGNFPPRFSGLQFPNYSSELNVNALELDDSALYLCASSLGGARGNTEAFFGQGTRLTVV.

This clone was detected once. The chain recombines TRBV5-1 with TRBJ2-5, with no clear D. The CDR3 contains 13 residues. Trimming took off 2 bases at V and 2 bases at J, with 7 bases between the two ends. Germline V lookup: CDR1 SGHRS, CDR2 YFSETQ. CDR3 in amino acids: CASSFGLQETQYF. In DNA form, the CDR3 reads TGCGCCAGCAGCTTTGGCCTTCAAGAGACCCAGTACTTC. The whole variable domain, filled in from reference TRBV5-1 and TRBJ2-5, reads KAGVTQTPRYLIKTRGQQVTLSCSPISGHRSVSWYQQTPGQGLQFLFEYFSETQRNKGNFPGRFSGRQFSNSRSEMNVSTLELGDSALYLCASSFGLQETQYFGPGTRLLVL.

This chain links TRBV6-1 with TRBJ2-3; 11 bases map to TRBD2. Germline V lookup: CDR1 MNHNS, CDR2 SASEGT. With 3 bases clipped from V and 2 bases from J, the junction kept 4 bases outside the gene matches. The CDR3 length is 16 residues. CDR3 amino acids: CASSEGTSGYTDTQYF. The CDR3 coding sequence is TGTGCCAGCAGTGAGGGGACTAGCGGTTACACAGATACGCAGTATTTT.

The chain couples TRBV19 to TRBJ2-2; 8 bases are shared with TRBD2. The CDR3 length is 18 residues. Per the germline V gene, CDR1 is LNHDA and CDR2 is SQIVND (reference sequence). V was clipped by 3 bases and J by 5 bases; unmatched bases: 14. CDR3 region: CASSIQAGEGWPTGELFF. DNA of the CDR3: TGTGCCAGTAGTATTCAAGCGGGAGAAGGTTGGCCGACCGGGGAGCTGTTTTTT.

V usage is TRBV5-4 and J usage is TRBJ1-1; D remains unclear. Between the trimmed V and J ends, which lost 0 bases and 0 bases, there was a span of 6 bases. The germline gives CDR1 SGHNT, CDR2 YYREEE (reference sequence). The CDR3 sequence is 14 residues long. This CDR3 is CASSLVGLNTEAFF. Written as DNA, the CDR3 is TGTGCCAGCAGCTTGGTTGGCCTGAACACTGAAGCTTTCTTT.

This chain links TRBV10-3 with TRBJ2-5; 12 positions match TRBD1. The DNA end is a closer match to TRBJ2-7, so the J assignment may be wrong. CDR3 length: 14 residues. Germline-derived CDR1 and CDR2 are ENHRY and SYGVKD. CDR3 region: CAIRPGTGGDEQYF. CDR3 DNA: TGTGCCATCAGGCCCGGGACAGGGGGCGACGAGCAGTACTTC.

The rearrangement joins TRBV5-1 to TRBJ2-5; tentative D call: TRBD1 (5 bases). V was shortened by 1 base and J by 2 bases, with 12 bases between the two germline ends. The CDR3 is made up of 15 amino acids. Germline V gene lookup returns CDR1 SGHRS and CDR2 YFSETQ. CDR3 region: CASSLQAGSQETQYF. The CDR3 DNA is TGCGCCAGCAGCTTGCAGGCAGGGTCTCAAGAGACCCAGTACTTC.

A note on this clone: Relative to the germline gene, one junction end is altered; a read error may explain this. J is TRBJ1-2 and V is TRBV19; possibly TRBD1 for D (6 bases). The CDR3 covers 15 residues. The germline gives CDR1 LNHDA, CDR2 SQIVND (reference sequence). CDR3 protein: CASSMNREINYDYTF. CDR3 coding DNA: TGTGCCAGTAGTATGAACAGGGAGATCAACTATGACTACACCTTC.

The rearrangement links TRBV23-1 to TRBJ2-2, with D perhaps being TRBD1 or TRBD2 (5 bases each). TRBV23-1 falls under the ORF class, with uncertain function. V was cut by 2 bases and J by 6 bases, with 22 bases left in between. This CDR3 has 18 residues. As DNA, the CDR3 is TGCGCCAGCAGTCAAAATCCGCCGAGGGGTAGGAAAGCCGGGGAGCTGTTTTTT. It specifies CASSQNPPRGRKAGELFF.

As concerns this clone: The same CDR3 can be traced to other DNA sequences in this sample. The genes are TRBV5-1 and TRBJ2-3, with 9 bases that match TRBD2. J gave up 0 bases and V 4 bases, and 3 bases lay outside the gene matches. The CDR3 totals 15 residues. Germline CDR1 is SGHRS and CDR2 is YFSETQ. CDR3 sequence (DNA): TGCGCCAGCAGCGCGGGAGGGCCGAGCACAGATACGCAGTATTTT. It encodes CASSAGGPSTDTQYF.

This rearrangement joins TRBV4-3 to TRBJ2-7; D remains unclear. The CDR3 spans 13 residues. Trimming removed 5 bases from V and 9 bases from J, with 17 bases in between. Germline V lookup: CDR1 LGHNA, CDR2 YSLEER. The chain's CDR3 is CASSENGALGQYF. CDR3 coding DNA: TGCGCCAGCAGCGAGAACGGCGCCCTAGGGCAGTACTTC.

A remark on this clone: The identical CDR3 is also encoded by other nucleotide sequences in the sample. The rearrangement joins TRBV30 to TRBJ2-2, with D possibly called TRBD1 or TRBD2 (6 bases each). Between the trimmed V and J ends, which lost 0 bases and 7 bases, there was a span of 18 bases. Germline V CDR1 and CDR2: GTSNPN, SVGIG (reference sequence). The CDR3 runs 16 residues. This CDR3 is CAWSVLGGGRGGELFF. In nucleotides, the CDR3 is TGTGCCTGGAGTGTACTCGGAGGGGGGCGAGGCGGGGAGCTGTTTTTT.

V usage is TRBV7-2 and J usage is TRBJ2-2; D is undetermined. Trimming removed 5 bases at V and 7 bases at J, with 11 bases between. CDR1 and CDR2 (germline): SGHTA, FQGNSA. The CDR3 is made up of 13 amino acids. The CDR3 nucleotides are TGTGCCAGCAGCCCATCCCCAAGCGGGGAGCTGTTTTTT. Translated, it gives CASSPSPSGELFF.